This TCR beta chain was documented in a study of T cell responses to AZD1222 COVID-19 vaccine. Study-level information: Second-dose intervals of approximately 4 or approximately 12 weeks were pooled.

Profiling relied on immunoSEQ multiplex PCR, and the TCRdb table lists in-frame clones only, not all of them. The sample records 150,000 to 200,000 clones, 85% to 95% being singletons. The CDR3 extends over 15 amino acids. Germline values: CDR1 MGHDK, CDR2 SYGVNS. The germline V and J ends were trimmed by 9 bases and 5 bases, with 23 bases remaining between them. Findings and caveats of the study: Just a handful of AZD1222 recipients were seropositive at baseline. Reportedly, nearly half of unique spike TCRs recognized epitopes outside B.1.351/B.1.1.7 mutations. The donors showed a predominance of white British ancestry and of females, with possible underestimation of clonal diversity.

In regard to this clone: The antigen is not known.

V gene TRBV25-1 combines with J gene TRBJ2-7, with D tentatively TRBD1 (6 bases). Here the sequenced sample was peripheral blood, taken on day 0 of AZD1222 vaccination. This receptor was obtained from an adult in good health. The CDR3 is CARKSCEAGANEQYF. The CDR3 region has the DNA TGTGCCAGAAAGTCTTGTGAGGCAGGGGCCAACGAGCAGTACTTC.